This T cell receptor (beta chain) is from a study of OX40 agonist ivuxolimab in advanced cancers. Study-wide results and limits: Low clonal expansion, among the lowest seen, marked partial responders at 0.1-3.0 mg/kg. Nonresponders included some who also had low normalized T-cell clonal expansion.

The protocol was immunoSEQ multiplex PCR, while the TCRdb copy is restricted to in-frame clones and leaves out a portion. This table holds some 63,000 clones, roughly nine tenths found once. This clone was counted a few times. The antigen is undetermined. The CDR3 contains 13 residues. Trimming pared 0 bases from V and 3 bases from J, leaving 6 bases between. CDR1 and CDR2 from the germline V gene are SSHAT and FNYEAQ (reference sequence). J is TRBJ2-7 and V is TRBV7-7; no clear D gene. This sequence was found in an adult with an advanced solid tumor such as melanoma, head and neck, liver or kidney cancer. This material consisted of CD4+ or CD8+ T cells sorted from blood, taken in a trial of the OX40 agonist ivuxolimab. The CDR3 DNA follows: TGTGCCAGCAGCTTAGCTAAGGGCTACGAGCAGTACTTC. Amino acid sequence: CASSLAKGYEQYF.